A selection of T cell receptor beta chains follows, all from one sample in a study of blood T cell repertoires in COVID-19. Using immunoSEQ multiplex PCR, the repertoire was profiled, and TCRdb retains in-frame clones only, with some absent. The sample includes about 100,000 clones, over 70% seen only once; the top ten take around 10%. The sequencing input was peripheral blood. These receptors came from an elderly man with acute or convalescent COVID-19. Each CDR3 is given with its conserved first and last residue. A D gene is named only where the DNA matches it firmly. For some rows the clone size is stated as once, few or many, or as a class when expanded; others skip it.

.	TRBJ1-2	.	TRBV5-5	CASSLGGTGLPIVYGYTF	TGTGCCAGCAGCTTGGGCGGAACAGGGCTCCCAATTGTCTATGGCTACACCTTC
once	TRBJ1-1	TRBD1	TRBV2	CASRDRVEAFF	TGTGCCAGCAGGGACAGGGTGGAAGCTTTCTTT
.	TRBJ1-1	.	TRBV7-3	CASSLGPTGANTEAFF	TGTGCCAGCAGTCTAGGCCCGACAGGCGCGAACACTGAAGCTTTCTTT
.	TRBJ2-1	TRBD2	TRBV5-5	CASSSTLSGGAGNEQFF	TGTGCCAGCAGCTCAACCCTTAGCGGGGGGGCCGGGAATGAGCAGTTCTTC
.	TRBJ1-5	TRBD1	TRBV6-2/TRBV6-3	CASSYLQGYEPQHF	TGTGCCAGCAGTTATCTACAGGGGTACGAGCCCCAGCATTTT
once	TRBJ1-5	.	TRBV2	CASSENSLSNQPQHF	TGTGCCAGCAGTGAAAACAGCCTAAGCAATCAGCCCCAGCATTTT
.	TRBJ1-6	.	TRBV10-2	CASRAGTRNSPLHF	TGCGCCAGCAGGGCCGGGACACGTAATTCACCCCTCCACTTT
.	TRBJ1-4	TRBD1	TRBV29-1	CSVEDGQGTEKLFF	TGCAGCGTTGAAGATGGACAGGGAACTGAAAAACTGTTTTTT
.	TRBJ1-1	TRBD1	TRBV9	CASSGRTGGYTEAFF	TGTGCCAGCAGCGGGAGGACAGGGGGTTACACTGAAGCTTTCTTT
.	TRBJ1-2	.	TRBV3-1/TRBV3-2	CASSQAQYYGYTF	TGTGCCAGCAGCCAGGCACAGTACTATGGCTACACCTTC
once	TRBJ1-2	.	TRBV6-5	CASSSQDLPLYGYTF	TGTGCCAGCAGTTCACAGGATCTGCCTCTCTATGGCTACACCTTC
once	TRBJ2-1	TRBD1	TRBV11-2	CASSSFWTGAHFYNEQFF	TGTGCCAGCAGCTCCTTTTGGACAGGGGCCCATTTCTACAATGAGCAGTTCTTC
.	TRBJ2-2	TRBD1	TRBV10-2	CASSTDRGTGELFF	TGCGCCAGCAGTACTGACAGGGGCACCGGGGAGCTGTTTTTT
.	TRBJ1-1	TRBD1	TRBV6-5	CASSFGQANTEAFF	TGTGCCAGCAGCTTCGGACAGGCGAACACTGAAGCTTTCTTT
.	TRBJ1-2	TRBD1	TRBV6-5	CASSYETGASYGYTF	TGTGCCAGCAGTTACGAGACAGGGGCCTCCTATGGCTACACCTTC
.	TRBJ2-1	TRBD2	TRBV5-6	CASSRGLVVYNEQFF	TGTGCCAGCAGCCGGGGACTAGTGGTATACAATGAGCAGTTCTTC
.	TRBJ2-6	TRBD1	TRBV13	CASGRTGGAGSGANVLTF	TGTGCCAGCGGGCGGACAGGGGGCGCTGGGTCTGGGGCCAACGTCCTGACTTTC
.	TRBJ2-3	TRBD2	TRBV19	CATRSGRARTGTDTQYF	TGTGCCACCAGGTCCGGGAGGGCCCGAACCGGCACAGATACGCAGTATTTT
.	TRBJ2-3	TRBD2	TRBV11-2	CASSLTSGGPDTQYF	TGTGCCAGCAGCTTAACTAGCGGGGGTCCAGATACGCAGTATTTT
.	TRBJ2-4	.	TRBV5-4	CASSLVASENIQYF	TGTGCCAGCAGCTTGGTAGCGAGCGAAAACATTCAGTACTTC
.	TRBJ2-7	.	TRBV18	CASSVGTVSSYEQYF	TGTGCCAGCTCGGTCGGGACTGTGAGCTCCTACGAGCAGTACTTC
.	TRBJ1-5	TRBD1	TRBV10-2	CATQIGQGLNQPQHF	TGCGCCACCCAGATAGGACAGGGACTCAATCAGCCCCAGCATTTT
.	TRBJ2-2	.	TRBV12-3/TRBV12-4	CASSPTNTGELFF	TGTGCCAGCAGCCCCACGAACACCGGGGAGCTGTTTTTT
.	TRBJ2-7	TRBD2	TRBV18	CASSPTRAGGSTEQYF	TGTGCCAGCTCACCTACCCGAGCGGGAGGGTCGACCGAGCAGTACTTC
.	TRBJ1-6	.	TRBV7-2	CASSLGTAGGSPLHF	TGTGCCAGCAGCTTGGGGACTGCAGGTGGATCACCCCTCCACTTT
.	TRBJ1-4	.	TRBV10-3	CAISESQVATNEKLFF	TGTGCCATCAGTGAGTCTCAGGTGGCAACTAATGAAAAACTGTTTTTT